This is a list of T cell receptor beta chains from one sample in a study of response to subunit inactivated influenza vaccine. MiXCR was run by TCRdb on the RT-PCR reads, yielding one entry per CDR3 protein. The sample yields more than 450,000 distinct CDR3 sequences, about an eighth seen once. Material: PBMCs from blood, obtained on the day of vaccination. The receptors originated from a man aged 50-60 years who received an inactivated influenza vaccine. The CDR3 runs from the conserved cysteine through the conserved F or W. D genes are given only for firm matches. Size is omitted from some rows. Given values are once, few, many or a class for expanded clones.

TRBV7-3	TRBJ2-3	13	.	many	CASSLSRSDTQYF	TGTGCCAGCAGCTTAAGCAGGTCGGATACGCAGTATTTT
TRBV13	TRBJ2-7	17	TRBD2	once	CASGFGLAGEKMDEQYF	TGTGCCAGCGGCTTCGGACTAGCGGGAGAGAAGATGGACGAGCAGTACTTC
TRBV20-1	TRBJ2-3	14	.	few	CSAPTAVGTDTQYF	TGCAGTGCCCCGACCGCGGTCGGCACAGATACGCAGTATTTT
TRBV12-3/TRBV12-4	TRBJ1-2	15	TRBD1	.	CASSLGTAPLYGYTF	TGTGCCAGCAGTCTTGGGACAGCTCCTCTCTATGGCTACACCTTC
TRBV7-8	TRBJ2-3	17	TRBD2	.	CASSLLHKREWKDTQYF	TGTGCCAGCAGCTTACTCCACAAGCGGGAGTGGAAAGATACGCAGTATTTT
TRBV2	TRBJ2-7	13	.	.	CASRGMSVYEQYF	TGTGCCAGCAGAGGCATGTCAGTCTACGAGCAGTACTTC
TRBV6-5	TRBJ2-5	15	.	.	CASSSVGTLKETQYF	TGTGCCAGCAGTTCCGTCGGGACTTTGAAAGAGACCCAGTACTTC
TRBV4-1	TRBJ1-6	15	TRBD1	many	CASSQEQGENSPLHF	TGCGCCAGCAGCCAAGAACAGGGGGAAAATTCACCCCTCCACTTT
TRBV18	TRBJ2-1	17	.	few	CASSPPSPGTKNNEQFF	TGTGCCAGCTCACCACCGTCTCCCGGGACGAAAAACAATGAGCAGTTCTTC
TRBV20-1	TRBJ2-1	15	TRBD2	.	CSAVQLAGDLNEQFF	TGCAGTGCTGTTCAACTAGCGGGGGACCTCAATGAGCAGTTCTTC
TRBV6-1	TRBJ2-2	15	.	many	CASTTGILNTGELFF	TGTGCCAGCACAACAGGGATTTTAAACACCGGGGAGCTGTTTTTT
TRBV21-1	TRBJ2-2	16	.	many	CASPQPGQTNTGELFF	TGTGCCAGTCCGCAACCGGGACAGACGAACACCGGGGAGCTGTTTTTT
TRBV5-1	TRBJ2-1	14	.	once	CASSLVLARNEQFF	TGCGCCAGCAGCTTGGTTTTAGCCCGGAATGAGCAGTTCTTC
TRBV20-1	TRBJ2-2	13	TRBD1	.	CSAYDRATGELFF	TGCAGTGCTTACGACAGGGCCACCGGGGAGCTGTTTTTT
TRBV18	TRBJ1-2	13	.	many	CASSPERVYGYTF	TGTGCCAGCTCACCAGAGCGGGTCTATGGCTACACCTTC
TRBV29-1	TRBJ2-7	16	.	few	CSVVLGPPGAAYEQYF	TGCAGCGTTGTCCTTGGGCCCCCAGGGGCTGCCTACGAGCAGTACTTC
TRBV4-3	TRBJ2-2	16	TRBD1	few	CASSQDSGTGAGELFF	TGCGCCAGCAGCCAAGATAGTGGGACAGGGGCCGGGGAGCTGTTTTTT
TRBV9	TRBJ2-7	17	.	few	CASSPRVGTASSYEQYF	TGTGCCAGCAGTCCCCGTGTCGGGACGGCAAGCTCCTACGAGCAGTACTTC
TRBV20-1	TRBJ2-3	14	.	few	CSAPDRGHTDTQYF	TGCAGTGCTCCGGACAGAGGCCACACAGATACGCAGTATTTT
TRBV7-2	TRBJ1-1	10	TRBD1	.	CASSSPGGNF	TGTGCCAGCAGCTCACCAGGGGGAAACTTT
TRBV29-1	TRBJ2-3	16	.	few	CSVERWGRQGGDTQYF	TGCAGCGTTGAAAGATGGGGGCGCCAGGGTGGGGATACGCAGTATTTT
TRBV5-1	TRBJ2-4	15	TRBD1	many	CASSLAGTGINIQYF	TGCGCCAGCAGCTTGGCAGGGACAGGGATAAACATTCAGTACTTC
TRBV10-2	TRBJ2-2	13	.	few	CASSEGPVGELFF	TGCGCCAGCAGTGAGGGGCCGGTCGGGGAGCTGTTTTTT
TRBV19	TRBJ1-1	16	.	many	CASSETSTDQNTEAFF	TGTGCCAGTAGCGAGACTTCGACAGACCAGAACACTGAAGCTTTCTTT
TRBV25-1	TRBJ1-2	13	.	few	CASSEGQNYGYTF	TGTGCCAGCAGTGAAGGACAGAACTATGGCTACACCTTC
TRBV20-1	TRBJ2-5	11	.	.	CSALMQETQYF	TGCAGTGCTCTAATGCAAGAGACCCAGTACTTC
TRBV28	TRBJ2-3	13	.	many	CASTNPGPHTQYF	TGTGCCAGCACTAACCCAGGGCCGCACACGCAGTATTTT
TRBV10-3	TRBJ2-2	12	.	.	CAISEGRGELFF	TGTGCCATCAGCGAGGGACGCGGGGAGCTGTTTTTT
TRBV28	TRBJ2-2	16	TRBD2	.	CASRSTGTSGAGELFF	TGTGCCAGCAGATCAACCGGGACTAGCGGGGCCGGGGAGCTGTTTTTT
TRBV7-9	TRBJ2-7	12	.	few	CASQDSSYEQYF	TGTGCCAGCCAGGACAGTTCCTACGAGCAGTACTTC
TRBV28	TRBJ2-7	16	TRBD1	few	CASSSSAGGIGYEQYF	TGTGCCAGCAGTTCAAGTGCAGGGGGTATAGGCTACGAGCAGTACTTC
TRBV11-2	TRBJ1-4	14	.	few	CASSRNANGEKLFF	TGTGCCAGCAGCCGAAATGCGAACGGCGAAAAACTGTTTTTT
TRBV5-1	TRBJ2-5	16	TRBD2	.	CASSPGTSGGSETQYF	TGCGCCAGCAGCCCCGGGACTAGCGGGGGGTCTGAGACCCAGTACTTC
TRBV5-3	TRBJ1-4	18	.	.	CAMGPGQLIPPTNEKLFF	TGTGCCATGGGCCCCGGGCAGCTCATCCCTCCAACTAATGAAAAACTGTTTTTT
TRBV20-1	TRBJ1-1	14	.	.	CSARLGATNTEAFF	TGCAGTGCTAGGCTCGGGGCGACGAACACTGAAGCTTTCTTT
TRBV12-3/TRBV12-4	TRBJ2-1	15	TRBD1	many	CASSPTGTGGYEQFF	TGTGCCAGCAGCCCAACCGGGACAGGGGGTTATGAGCAGTTCTTC
TRBV5-1	TRBJ2-7	16	TRBD1	few	CASSADGTGISYEQYF	TGCGCCAGCAGCGCGGATGGGACAGGGATCTCCTACGAGCAGTACTTC
TRBV15	TRBJ1-1	12	TRBD1	many	CATSRDRGGAFF	TGTGCCACCAGCAGGGACAGGGGGGGAGCTTTCTTT
TRBV29-1	TRBJ2-7	15	TRBD2	.	CSVSGLAGFSYEQYF	TGCAGCGTTTCGGGACTAGCGGGATTTTCGTACGAGCAGTACTTC
TRBV5-1	TRBJ2-5	15	TRBD1	.	CASSLADKQGETQYF	TGCGCCAGCAGCTTGGCGGACAAACAGGGGGAGACCCAGTACTTC
TRBV6-5	TRBJ1-1	15	.	few	CASSYSSERSTEAFF	TGTGCCAGCAGTTACTCGTCGGAGAGGAGCACTGAAGCTTTCTTT
TRBV11-2	TRBJ1-5	15	TRBD1	many	CASSLGTGLNQPQHF	TGTGCCAGCAGCTTAGGGACAGGGCTTAATCAGCCCCAGCATTTT
TRBV7-6	TRBJ2-5	18	.	.	CASSRKFPEIGYQETQYF	TGTGCCAGCAGCAGAAAATTTCCGGAGATAGGGTACCAAGAGACCCAGTACTTC
TRBV28	TRBJ1-4	14	TRBD1	.	CATVQGGGYEKLFF	TGTGCCACGGTACAGGGAGGGGGCTATGAAAAACTGTTTTTT
TRBV20-1	TRBJ2-7	12	TRBD1	.	CRSGQGAYEQYF	TGCAGGTCAGGACAGGGGGCTTACGAGCAGTACTTC
TRBV29-1	TRBJ2-3	14	.	.	CSVHSSPGTDTQYF	TGCAGCGTCCACTCCAGCCCGGGGACAGATACGCAGTATTTT
TRBV7-2	TRBJ2-5	14	.	.	CASSFSERGGTQYF	TGTGCCAGCAGCTTCAGTGAGAGGGGCGGGACCCAGTACTTC
TRBV18	TRBJ1-4	15	.	.	CASCATVATNEKLFF	TGTGCCAGCTGCGCGACAGTTGCAACTAATGAAAAACTGTTTTTT
TRBV2	TRBJ2-2	14	.	.	CASRGRENTGELFF	TGTGCCAGCCGGGGGCGGGAAAACACCGGGGAGCTGTTTTTT
TRBV10-3	TRBJ2-3	11	.	many	CAISESDTQYF	TGTGCCATCAGTGAGTCAGATACGCAGTATTTT
TRBV27	TRBJ2-2	13	.	few	CASSLSVYGELFF	TGTGCCAGCAGTTTAAGCGTGTACGGGGAGCTGTTTTTT
TRBV5-1	TRBJ1-4	15	TRBD1	few	CASSFAGGPNEKLFF	TGCGCCAGCAGCTTTGCAGGGGGCCCTAATGAAAAACTGTTTTTT
TRBV11-1	TRBJ2-7	19	TRBD2	.	CASSGRGTSGSWGSYEQYF	TGTGCCAGCAGCGGCCGAGGGACTAGCGGGAGTTGGGGTTCCTACGAGCAGTACTTC
TRBV4-2	TRBJ2-2	14	.	.	CASRRRTNTGELFF	TGTGCCAGCAGGCGCAGGACGAACACCGGGGAGCTGTTTTTT
TRBV5-1	TRBJ2-1	14	TRBD2	many	CASSTSGRGNEQFF	TGCGCCAGTTCGACTAGCGGGAGAGGTAATGAGCAGTTCTTC